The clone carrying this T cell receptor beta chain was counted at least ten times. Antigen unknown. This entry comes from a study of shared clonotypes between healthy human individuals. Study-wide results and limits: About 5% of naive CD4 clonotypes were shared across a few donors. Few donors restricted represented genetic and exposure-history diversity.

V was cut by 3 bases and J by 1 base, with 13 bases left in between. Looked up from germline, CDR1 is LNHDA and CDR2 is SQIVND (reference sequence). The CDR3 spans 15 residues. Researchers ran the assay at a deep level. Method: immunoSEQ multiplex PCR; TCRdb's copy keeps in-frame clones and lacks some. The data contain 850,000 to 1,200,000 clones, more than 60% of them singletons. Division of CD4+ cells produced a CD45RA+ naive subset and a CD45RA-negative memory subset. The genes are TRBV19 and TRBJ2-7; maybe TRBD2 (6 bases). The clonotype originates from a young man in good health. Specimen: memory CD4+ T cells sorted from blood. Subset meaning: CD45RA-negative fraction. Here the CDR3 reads CASSILPGDSYEQYF. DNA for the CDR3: TGTGCCAGTAGTATTCTCCCGGGGGATTCCTACGAGCAGTACTTC.